This T cell receptor (beta chain) was recorded in a study of cytomegalovirus exposure and HLA in healthy donors. As for the study in general: Approximately 81% of roughly 430 genotyped donors fell in the Caucasian-associated ancestry cluster.

PCR amplification relied on 60 Vbeta primers (plus 13 Jbeta primers). This table comes from immunoSEQ multiplex PCR, and its TCRdb copy is limited to in-frame clones, with some not included. Of approximately 240,000 clones in the sample, around nine tenths were seen once. Trimming left V 6 bases short and J 6 bases short, with 17 bases between. The CDR3 is 14 amino acids. Germline lookup yields CDR1 WSHSY and CDR2 SAAADI. Whole-study findings and limits: In a later analysis, V- and J-gene trimming of beta chains associated with a DCLRE1C missense variant, replicated independently. Segments of the TCR beta V type were, in most cases, productive about 90% or about 30% of the time in an earlier analysis. A list of approximately 160 TCR beta chains associated with cytomegalovirus was given.

This clone showed up just once. What it binds is not known. The source material was PBMCs. The chain is built from TRBV10-2 and TRBJ1-2; a weak D match, TRBD1 (5 bases). The receptor's source is a woman between 18 and 30 years old in good health and CMV-seronegative. The CDR3 sequence: CASSTIQGFNGYTF. DNA of the CDR3: TGCGCCAGCAGCACCATTCAGGGATTTAATGGCTACACCTTC.